The 28 T cell receptor beta chains in this list originate from one sample, sequenced in a study of vaccination and CD4 T cells after COVID-19. Sequence data for DNA of cultured CD4+ T cells were generated by the Oncomine TCR Beta short-read assay. MiXCR, applied by TCRdb to the PCR reads, yields one record per CDR3 protein. The table records 11,000 to 15,000 distinct CDR3 sequences, around 55% of them present only once. What these receptors recognize is not known. Treatment of the sample: 10-day PBMC culture with coronavirus spike peptide pools or control peptides (ViraFEST assay). Source material: CD4+ T cells from blood, cultured in vitro. The receptors were gathered from a human donor who had recovered from COVID-19.

The rearrangement links TRBV7-9 to TRBJ2-7, with D possibly matching TRBD2 (5 bases). This CDR3 has 13 residues. V was cut by 1 base and J by 2 bases, with 6 bases left in between. Per the germline V gene, CDR1 is SEHNR and CDR2 is FQNEAQ (reference sequence). CDR3 in amino acids: CASSLDGTYEQYF. In DNA, the CDR3 is TGTGCCAGCAGCTTAGACGGGACCTACGAGCAGTACTTC.

The chain has TRBV20-1 and TRBJ1-6, with 7 bases lining up with TRBD1. The germline gives CDR1 DFQATT, CDR2 SNEGSKA (reference sequence). After removal of 2 bases from V and 5 bases from J, the junction contained 18 bases not matched to a gene. This CDR3 has 19 amino acids. CDR3 coding DNA: TGCAGTGCTAGAAGCCAAATAGCGACAGGGCTCACCGATAATTCACCCCTCCACTTT. As protein: CSARSQIATGLTDNSPLHF.

The chain combines TRBV7-8 with TRBJ2-3; D gene ambiguous. Germline values: CDR1 SGHVS, CDR2 FQNEAQ. This CDR3 has 13 residues. The V end lost 6 bases, the J end lost 6 bases, and 13 bases lay between the germline ends. As DNA, the CDR3 is TGTGCCAGCAGATTCTCCCCTCAGGATACGCAGTATTTT. Translating it yields CASRFSPQDTQYF.

This clonotype was counted once. The CDR3 reads CASSLDRGQGTQYF. CDR3 DNA sequence: TGTGCCAGCAGTTTAGACAGGGGGCAGGGTACGCAGTATTTT. The chain links TRBV27 to TRBJ2-3, with 10 nucleotides matching TRBD1. In germline, CDR1 is MNHEY, CDR2 SMNVEV (reference sequence). The CDR3 has 14 amino acids. V trimming: 2 bases; J trimming: 8 bases; junction bases outside the gene matches: 4.

The CDR3 region is CASSLSKNQPQHF. CDR3 sequence (DNA): TGTGCCAGCAGTCTTTCAAAAAATCAGCCCCAGCATTTT. The V call is TRBV4-2, the J call TRBJ1-5; D is ambiguous. The V gene lost 6 bases and the J gene lost 4 bases, with 10 bases spanning the gap. CDR1 and CDR2 from the germline V gene are LGHNA and YNFKEQ. The CDR3 sequence is 13 residues long.

V is TRBV11-2 and J is TRBJ1-2; 7 bases agree with TRBD1. Germline V lookup: CDR1 SGHAT, CDR2 FQNNGV. The CDR3 length is 15 residues. Losses at the gene ends were 5 bases for V and 8 bases for J; bases not matched to a gene: 14. CDR3 in amino acids: CASSPTGTEPIGYTF. The DNA of the CDR3 is TGTGCCAGCAGCCCGACGGGGACAGAACCCATCGGCTACACCTTC.

This rearrangement joins TRBV24-1 to TRBJ2-5, with D unclear. Germline V gives CDR1 KGHDR, CDR2 SFDVKD. The CDR3 contains 14 residues. Trimming cost V 4 bases and J 0 bases, with 8 bases left between them. This CDR3 is CATSDPRYQETQYF. CDR3 DNA: TGTGCCACCAGTGACCCAAGGTACCAAGAGACCCAGTACTTC.

The rearrangement joins TRBV11-3 to TRBJ2-2; 7 bases are shared with TRBD2. V was clipped by 4 bases and J by 13 bases; unmatched bases: 6. In germline, CDR1 is SGHNT, CDR2 YENEEA. This CDR3 comprises 12 residues. The CDR3 sequence: CASSSDGRTLFF. The CDR3 coding sequence is TGTGCCAGCAGCTCGGACGGGAGGACGCTGTTTTTT.

This clonotype showed up just a few times. The chain carries TRBV15 and TRBJ2-3, with 14 positions matching TRBD2. The germline gives CDR1 LNHNV, CDR2 YYDKDF (reference sequence). V was pared by 0 bases and J by 1 base, with 12 bases of the junction left unmatched. The CDR3 sequence is 21 residues long. CDR3 nucleotides: TGTGCCACCAGCAGAGACCGGGGGACTAGCGGGAGAGGTGTGGGCACAGATACGCAGTATTTT. Translated: CATSRDRGTSGRGVGTDTQYF. The whole variable domain, filled in from reference TRBV15 and TRBJ2-3, reads DAMVIQNPRYQVTQFGKPVTLSCSQTLNHNVMYWYQQKSSQAPKLLFHYYDKDFNNEADTPDNFQSRRPNTSFCFLDIRSPGLGDTAMYLCATSRDRGTSGRGVGTDTQYFGPGTRLTVL.

This clonotype was counted between two and nine times. The chain recombines TRBV7-8 with TRBJ1-1; D not certain. The V and J ends lost 1 base and 1 base respectively, with 7 bases between them. CDR1 and CDR2 (germline): SGHVS, FQNEAQ. The CDR3 spans 14 residues. The CDR3 coding sequence is TGTGCCAGCAGCTTAGATGACGCGAACACTGAAGCTTTCTTT. This codes for CASSLDDANTEAFF.

The chain uses TRBV24-1 and TRBJ2-1; D is unclear. Per germline, CDR1 KGHDR and CDR2 SFDVKD. This CDR3 has 18 amino acids. V was cut by 3 bases and J by 2 bases, with 19 bases left in between. The CDR3 reads CATSDPSPGPWAYNEQFF. The CDR3, as DNA: TGTGCCACCAGTGATCCATCCCCGGGCCCCTGGGCCTACAATGAGCAGTTCTTC.

V and J are TRBV7-9 and TRBJ1-5; D unresolved. Per germline, CDR1 SEHNR and CDR2 FQNEAQ (reference sequence). The CDR3 runs to 14 residues. With 0 bases removed from V and 4 bases from J, the gap between germline ends came to 7 bases. The CDR3 DNA reads as TGTGCCAGCAGCTTAGCCCAGCCTAATCAGCCCCAGCATTTT. Its translation: CASSLAQPNQPQHF.

The DNA for the CDR3 is TGTGCCACCAGTGATCCAGGACAGGGCGTCGGGTACGAGCAGTACTTC. Residues: CATSDPGQGVGYEQYF. The rearrangement uses TRBV24-1 and TRBJ2-7; 8 nucleotides agree with TRBD1. The junction had 10 bases not matched to a gene; V was cut back by 3 bases and J by 4 bases. Germline CDR1 and CDR2: KGHDR and SFDVKD. The CDR3 length is 16 residues.

This chain uses TRBV23-1 with TRBJ2-5; tentatively, D is TRBD1 (6 bases). TRBV23-1 is treated as an ORF (open reading frame) with a function not yet certain. V was cut by 0 bases and J by 9 bases, with 20 bases left in between. This CDR3 is 16 amino acids long. As DNA, the CDR3 is TGCGCCAGCAGTCAATCGGCGACAATCCCCGAGGGGGCCCAGTACTTC. It specifies CASSQSATIPEGAQYF.

The rearrangement links TRBV30 to TRBJ2-7, with D possibly TRBD1 on 5 matching bases. The germline V and J ends were trimmed by 2 bases and 5 bases, with 13 bases remaining between them. Germline V CDR1 and CDR2: GTSNPN, SVGIG (reference sequence). This CDR3 contains 13 residues. This CDR3 reads CAWSKGMFHEQYF. In nucleotides, the CDR3 is TGTGCCTGGAGTAAGGGGATGTTCCACGAGCAGTACTTC.

The chain links TRBV24-1 to TRBJ2-2; 7 bases are shared with TRBD1. CDR1 KGHDR and CDR2 SFDVKD come from the germline V gene. The ends lost 1 base at V and 5 bases at J; junction bases unmatched: 12. The CDR3 consists of 18 residues. CDR3 loop: CATSDFKLEQGKTGELFF. CDR3 DNA: TGTGCCACCAGTGATTTTAAGCTAGAACAGGGGAAGACCGGGGAGCTGTTTTTT.

The rearrangement uses TRBV6-1 and TRBJ1-3; D gene uncertain. The CDR3 is 11 amino acids. The V gene lost 8 bases and the J gene lost 4 bases, with 6 bases spanning the gap. The germline CDR1 and CDR2 sequences are MNHNS and SASEGT. CDR3 bases: TGTGCCAGCTTCCGGGGAAACACCATATATTTT. Its translation is CASFRGNTIYF.

The genes are TRBV6-1 and TRBJ2-2; the D gene could be TRBD1 or TRBD2 (5 bases each). Trimming left V 8 bases short and J 0 bases short, with 7 bases between. CDR1 MNHNS and CDR2 SASEGT come from the germline V gene. This CDR3 contains 13 residues. CDR3 residues: CASGTANTGELFF. The CDR3 bases are TGTGCCAGCGGGACGGCGAACACCGGGGAGCTGTTTTTT.

This rearrangement joins TRBV29-1 to TRBJ2-5; D remains ambiguous. Per the germline V gene, CDR1 is SQVTM and CDR2 is ANQGSEA. The CDR3 consists of 12 residues. Between the trimmed V and J ends, which lost 1 base and 4 bases, there was a span of 7 bases. The CDR3 loop is CSVEVGGETQYF. In DNA form, the CDR3 reads TGCAGCGTTGAAGTGGGTGGAGAGACCCAGTACTTC.

This chain joins TRBV18 and TRBJ2-3; D uncertain. Germline V gene data show CDR1 as KGHSH and CDR2 as LQKENI. Trimming shortened V by 6 bases and J by 4 bases, and 8 bases separated the two germline ends. This CDR3 has 12 amino acids. The CDR3: CASSSRADTQYF. As DNA, the CDR3 is TGTGCCAGCTCGTCGCGAGCAGATACGCAGTATTTT.

The rearrangement uses TRBV20-1 and TRBJ2-5; 8 bases agree with TRBD1. This CDR3 region has 17 residues. Germline CDR1 is DFQATT and CDR2 is SNEGSKA (reference sequence). V lost 6 bases and J lost 5; bases outside the gene matches: 20. The CDR3 nucleotides are TGCAGTGCCCGGGCTCCCCAGTCGCAGGGGGCGAGGGAGACCCAGTACTTC. It yields the protein CSARAPQSQGARETQYF.

This clonotype has just a few counts. The J gene is TRBJ2-5, the V gene TRBV6-5; D could derive from TRBD1 or TRBD2 (6 bases each). Trimming left V 0 bases short and J 5 bases short, with 10 bases between. The CDR3 length is 14 residues. Germline-derived CDR1 and CDR2 are MNHEY and SVGAGI. Here the CDR3 DNA reads TGTGCCAGCAGTTACTCGAGGGGGGTTGAGACCCAGTACTTC. This encodes CASSYSRGVETQYF.

The chain combines TRBV20-1 with TRBJ1-3, with D unresolved. CDR3 length: 14 amino acids. Trimming shortened V by 6 bases and J by 0 bases, and 12 bases separated the two germline ends. The germline V gene encodes CDR1 DFQATT and CDR2 SNEGSKA (reference sequence). The CDR3 is CSALAPDSGNTIYF. The CDR3 DNA reads TGCAGTGCCTTGGCACCGGACTCTGGAAACACCATATATTTT.

This chain joins TRBV6-5 and TRBJ2-1; TRBD1 might be the D (6 bases). Between the trimmed V and J ends, which lost 4 bases and 0 bases, there was a span of 13 bases. The V gene's germline CDR1 is MNHEY and CDR2 SVGAGI. The CDR3 loop spans 16 amino acids. Written as DNA, the CDR3 is TGTGCCAGCAGTTTTAGGGGGTACGGCTCCTACAATGAGCAGTTCTTC. As protein: CASSFRGYGSYNEQFF.

V and J are TRBV12-3 or TRBV12-4 and TRBJ1-2, with TRBD1 matching 7 bases. The CDR3 spans 13 residues. With 4 bases clipped from V and 5 bases from J, the junction kept 4 bases outside the gene matches. Written as DNA, the CDR3 is TGTGCCAGCAGTTCCTTGGACAGGTATGGCTACACCTTC. This codes for CASSSLDRYGYTF.

This clonotype was observed a single time. The chain carries TRBV7-2 and TRBJ2-7; D gene ambiguous. The ends were cut back, 1 base at V and 3 bases at J, with 10 bases in the middle. Looked up from germline, CDR1 is SGHTA and CDR2 is FQGNSA. The CDR3 is 14 residues long. In DNA form, the CDR3 reads TGTGCCAGCAGCTTAGACCGGAGTCTCTACGAGCAGTACTTC. Protein sequence: CASSLDRSLYEQYF.

The CDR3 DNA reads TGTGCCAGCAACAGCCTACTGTCCTACAATGAGCAGTTCTTC. This sequence encodes CASNSLLSYNEQFF. The chain uses TRBV6-2 or TRBV6-3 and TRBJ2-1, with unresolved D. CDR1 is MNHEY and CDR2 is SVGEGT in the germline V gene. The V end lost 7 bases, the J end lost 1 base, and 11 bases lay between the germline ends. The CDR3 totals 14 residues.

The rearrangement links TRBV6-2 or TRBV6-3 to TRBJ1-2, with 9 bases identical to TRBD1. Trimming at V came to 6 bases and at J to 6 bases, leaving 5 bases not matched to a gene. The CDR3 consists of 13 residues. The germline V gene has CDR1 MNHEY and CDR2 SVGEGT. CDR3 sequence (DNA): TGTGCCAGCAGCCCCGGGACAGGGAATGGCTACACCTTC. This gives the protein CASSPGTGNGYTF.